This T cell receptor (beta chain) was captured in a study of CD8 T cells in Susac syndrome. Random hexamers were used to reverse transcribe the RNA input (about 0.5 to 1 ug). In TCRdb, the immunoSEQ multiplex PCR reads were re-called with MiXCR into one record per CDR3 protein. The table shows about 200,000 distinct CDR3 sequences, with about 95% occurring only once. The CD8+ and CD4+ T cells were negatively isolated, with the TEMRA cells enriched by FACS. The CDR3 is made up of 14 amino acids. The germline V gene has CDR1 SEHNR and CDR2 FQNEAQ (reference sequence). Trimming cost V 7 bases and J 6 bases; bases outside gene matches: 7. A remark on this clonotype: The antigen remains unidentified.

Study-level findings and limits: The number of individuals included in the study's TCR sequencing and HLA analysis was acknowledged as relatively small.

V usage is TRBV7-9 and J usage is TRBJ2-3, with TRBD2 matching 10 bases. This receptor was obtained from a human donor in good health. Sequencing was carried out using CD4+ T cells from PBMCs. DNA for the CDR3: TGTGCCAGCAAGGAGCGGGAGGGCCGGGATACGCAGTATTTT. Translating it yields CASKEREGRDTQYF.